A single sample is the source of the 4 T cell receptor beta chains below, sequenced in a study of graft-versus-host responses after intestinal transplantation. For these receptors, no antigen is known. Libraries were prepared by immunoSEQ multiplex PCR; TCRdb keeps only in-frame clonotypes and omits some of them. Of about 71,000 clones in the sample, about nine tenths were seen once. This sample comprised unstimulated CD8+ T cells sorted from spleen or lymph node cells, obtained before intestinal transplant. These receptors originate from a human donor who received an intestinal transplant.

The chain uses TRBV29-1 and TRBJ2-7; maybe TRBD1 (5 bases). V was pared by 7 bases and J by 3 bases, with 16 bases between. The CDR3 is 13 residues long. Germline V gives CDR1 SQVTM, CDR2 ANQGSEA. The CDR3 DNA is TGCAGCGCCCAGGGTTTGGGGAACTACGAGCAGTACTTC. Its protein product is CSAQGLGNYEQYF.

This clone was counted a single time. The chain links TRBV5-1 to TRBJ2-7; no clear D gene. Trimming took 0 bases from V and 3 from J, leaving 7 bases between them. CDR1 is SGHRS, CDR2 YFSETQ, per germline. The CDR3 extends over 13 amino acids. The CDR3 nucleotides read TGCGCCAGCAGCTTGGTTTCAGACTACGAGCAGTACTTC. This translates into CASSLVSDYEQYF.

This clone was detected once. This chain's CDR3 is CASSQVGGGTEAFF. The DNA of the CDR3 is TGTGCCAGCAGCCAAGTTGGTGGGGGGACTGAAGCTTTCTTT. The rearrangement joins TRBV4-2 to TRBJ1-1; a weak D match, TRBD1 (5 bases). The CDR3 runs 14 residues. Trimming took off 1 base at V and 5 bases at J, with 11 bases between the two ends. Germline V lookup: CDR1 LGHNA, CDR2 YNFKEQ.

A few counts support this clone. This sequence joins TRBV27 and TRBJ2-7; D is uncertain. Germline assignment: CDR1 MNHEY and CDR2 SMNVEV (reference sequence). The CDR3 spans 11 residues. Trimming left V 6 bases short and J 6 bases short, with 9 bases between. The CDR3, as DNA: TGTGCCAGCAGCCCCGGTGGCGAGCAGTACTTC. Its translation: CASSPGGEQYF.